The following is a T cell receptor beta chain sequence with its context. Its antigen is undetermined. The data belong to a study of beta chain features in type 1 diabetes. Central memory, naive, regulatory and stem cell-like memory CD4+ cells were sorted by CD45RO/CCR7/CD25/CD127/CD95/CD27. CDR1 SGDLS and CDR2 YYNGEE come from the germline V gene. V was cut by 0 bases and J by 3 bases, with 12 bases left in between. This CDR3 is 15 amino acids long. Overall study results and limits: An over-representation of cells with high TCR expression could result from cDNA sequencing. In every one of the four CD4+ subsets, TCRB CDR3s were moderately but significantly shorter in Type 1 diabetes patients.

The study reverse transcribed the entire isolated RNA, so it sequenced expressed TCRB transcripts. Repertoires were generated with immunoSEQ multiplex PCR, while TCRdb's copy carries only in-frame clones and drops some. The table lists under 300,000 clones, approximately 10% of them singletons. Sequenced material: naive CD4+ T cells from blood. This sequence originates from a man aged 25 to 40 with type 1 diabetes. This rearrangement joins TRBV9 to TRBJ1-2; a possible D gene is TRBD1 (5 bases). CDR3 coding DNA: TGTGCCAGCAGCGTAGGGGGCAGGGTTGACTATGGCTACACCTTC. Its protein product is CASSVGGRVDYGYTF.